The 3 T cell receptor beta chains reported below all come from one sample, sequenced in a study of identical twins. In TCRdb, the 5' RACE reads were re-called with MiXCR into one record per CDR3 protein. The data show approximately 680,000 distinct CDR3 sequences, with roughly 7.1% seen just once and roughly 1.5% held by the top ten. The data also belong to a second study, concerning yellow fever vaccine responses in identical twins.

Sequencing was performed on PBMCs. All receptors derive from a young woman in good health.

This clonotype was counted at least ten times. This chain uses TRBV7-3 with TRBJ2-1; 8 nucleotides align to TRBD2. V shed 5 bases, J shed 7 bases, and the junction held 13 bases outside the gene matches. The germline V gene has CDR1 SGHTA and CDR2 FQGTGA. This CDR3 is 16 amino acids long. This CDR3 is CASSTPGTRKLNEQFF. In DNA, the CDR3 is TGTGCCAGCAGCACACCCGGGACTAGGAAGTTGAATGAGCAGTTCTTC.

As to this clonotype: Given a much more abundant clone one base away, this may be a read error. The chain couples TRBV24-1 to TRBJ2-1; 10 bases align to TRBD1. Germline values: CDR1 KGHDR, CDR2 SFDVKD. CDR3 length: 15 amino acids. Trimming at V came to 12 bases and at J to 11 bases, leaving 18 bases not matched to a gene. The CDR3 spells CAAADCGTGEDKQFF. CDR3 bases: TGTGCCGCCGCAGATTGCGGGACAGGGGAGGATAAGCAGTTCTTC.

This clonotype was detected ten times or more. J is TRBJ2-3 and V is TRBV10-3; unclear D gene. Germline assignment: CDR1 ENHRY and CDR2 SYGVKD. The V end lost 4 bases, the J end lost 2 bases, and 10 bases lay between the germline ends. This CDR3 is 14 amino acids long. The CDR3, as DNA: TGTGCCATCAGTGGGGCCACTAACACAGATACGCAGTATTTT. This translates into CAISGATNTDTQYF.